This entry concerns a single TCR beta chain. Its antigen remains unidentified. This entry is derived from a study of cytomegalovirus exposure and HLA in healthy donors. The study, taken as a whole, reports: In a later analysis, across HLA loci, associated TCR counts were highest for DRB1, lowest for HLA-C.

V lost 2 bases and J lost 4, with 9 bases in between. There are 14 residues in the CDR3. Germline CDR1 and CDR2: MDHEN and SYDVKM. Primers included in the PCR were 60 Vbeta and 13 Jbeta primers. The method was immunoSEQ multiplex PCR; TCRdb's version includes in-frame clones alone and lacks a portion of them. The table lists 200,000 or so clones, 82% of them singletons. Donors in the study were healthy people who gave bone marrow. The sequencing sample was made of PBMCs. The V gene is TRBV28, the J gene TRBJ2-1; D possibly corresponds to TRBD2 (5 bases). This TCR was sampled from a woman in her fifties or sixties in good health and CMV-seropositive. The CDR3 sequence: CASSLIGLYNEQFF. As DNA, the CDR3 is TGTGCCAGCAGTTTAATTGGACTTTACAATGAGCAGTTCTTC.